One and the same sample provided the 23 T cell receptor beta chains below, sequenced in a study of CD8 T cells in ankylosing spondylitis. The study's findings and limits: A motif in TCR beta, a set of 8 or 9 highly homologous variants, appeared characteristic of ankylosing spondylitis blood.

TCRdb re-called the 5' RACE reads with MiXCR, one entry per CDR3 protein. The sample yields 350,000 to 550,000 distinct CDR3 sequences, 26% seen once. Antigens for these TCRs are unknown. The specimen sequenced was blood, either unsorted or a sorted T cell fraction (not recorded which). These receptors were taken from a male donor with ankylosing spondylitis.

J is TRBJ2-5 and V is TRBV20-1, with TRBD2 identical over 7 bases. Losses at the gene ends were 8 bases for V and 4 bases for J; bases not matched to a gene: 7. Germline CDR1 DFQATT, CDR2 SNEGSKA (reference sequence). The CDR3 runs to 12 residues. The CDR3, as DNA: TGCAGTACCTTAGCGGGTGGAGAGACCCAGTACTTC. Translating gives CSTLAGGETQYF.

The rearrangement joins TRBV5-1 to TRBJ2-3; perhaps TRBD2 as D (6 bases). This CDR3 has 15 amino acids. From germline, CDR1 is SGHRS and CDR2 YFSETQ. V was cut by 0 bases and J by 2 bases, with 10 bases left in between. The CDR3, as DNA: TGCGCCAGCAGCTTGGAACGGAGGGTCACAGATACGCAGTATTTT. Its protein product is CASSLERRVTDTQYF.

This clonotype showed up just a few times. This chain joins TRBV30 and TRBJ2-7; D is possibly TRBD1 (6 bases). CDR3 size: 13 residues. V was shortened by 5 bases and J by 3 bases, with 14 bases between the two germline ends. The germline V gene encodes CDR1 GTSNPN and CDR2 SVGIG (reference sequence). Here the CDR3 DNA reads TGTGCCTGGGCTAGGGGGAATTTCTACGAGCAGTACTTC. Its protein product is CAWARGNFYEQYF.

The chain links TRBV20-1 to TRBJ1-4; D unresolved. CDR1 is DFQATT and CDR2 is SNEGSKA in the germline V gene (reference sequence). The CDR3 spans 13 residues. The V gene lost 5 bases and the J gene lost 5 bases, with 12 bases spanning the gap. Here the CDR3 DNA reads TGCAGTGCTCGCCCGGGCTACAATGAAAAACTGTTTTTT. Its translation is CSARPGYNEKLFF.

This clonotype appeared a few times. This chain joins TRBV5-1 and TRBJ2-3; D remains ambiguous. Per the germline V gene, CDR1 is SGHRS and CDR2 is YFSETQ. The CDR3 is 15 residues long. V gave up 1 base and J gave up 3 bases, with 12 bases separating them. CDR3 sequence (DNA): TGCGCCAGCAGCTTGATATCAGTGGAAACAGATACGCAGTATTTT. Its translation: CASSLISVETDTQYF.

V gene TRBV6-2 or TRBV6-3 combines with J gene TRBJ2-3; 7 bases match TRBD2. V was clipped by 6 bases and J by 1 base; unmatched bases: 7. Germline V gene lookup returns CDR1 MNHEY and CDR2 SVGEGT. This CDR3 is 15 amino acids long. CDR3 sequence: CASRKTSEGTDTQYF. The CDR3 coding sequence is TGTGCCAGCAGAAAAACTAGCGAGGGCACAGATACGCAGTATTTT.

This rearrangement joins TRBV7-6 to TRBJ2-1, with 7 bases aligning to TRBD2. Per germline, CDR1 SGHVS and CDR2 FNYEAQ. The CDR3 has 15 residues. The V gene end was trimmed by 2 bases and the J gene end by 9 bases; junction bases not matched to a gene: 10. This CDR3 reads CASSLNLAEWGEQFF. The CDR3 DNA reads TGTGCCAGCAGCTTAAATCTAGCGGAGTGGGGTGAGCAGTTCTTC.

This clonotype was recorded a few times. The chain links TRBV7-2 to TRBJ1-3; tentatively, D is TRBD1 (5 bases). The V end was cut by 1 base, the J end by 1 base, with 8 bases between. CDR3 length: 15 residues. The V gene's germline CDR1 is SGHTA and CDR2 FQGNSA. CDR3 residues: CASSLVWGSGNTIYF. The CDR3 bases are TGTGCCAGCAGCTTAGTATGGGGGTCTGGAAACACCATATATTTT. The whole variable domain, filled in from reference TRBV7-2 and TRBJ1-3, reads GAGVSQSPSNKVTEKGKDVELRCDPISGHTALYWYRQSLGQGLEFLIYFQGNSAPDKSGLPSDRFSAERTGGSVSTLTIQRTQQEDSAVYLCASSLVWGSGNTIYFGEGSWLTVV.

V usage is TRBV20-1 and J usage is TRBJ2-3, with TRBD2 matching over 10 bases. J lost 0 bases, V lost 0 bases, and 9 bases had no gene match. CDR1 DFQATT and CDR2 SNEGSKA come from the germline V gene (reference sequence). The CDR3 has 18 residues. CDR3: CSARDVLAGVDSTDTQYF. The CDR3 nucleotides are TGCAGTGCTAGAGATGTGCTAGCGGGAGTGGATAGCACAGATACGCAGTATTTT.

J is TRBJ1-1 and V is TRBV5-1, with D hard to call. Trimming took 6 bases from V and 1 from J, leaving 10 bases between them. Per the germline V gene, CDR1 is SGHRS and CDR2 is YFSETQ. The CDR3 totals 13 residues. CDR3 coding DNA: TGCGCCAGCAAGGTCCTTCCGAACACTGAAGCTTTCTTT. This sequence encodes CASKVLPNTEAFF. The whole variable domain, filled in from reference TRBV5-1 and TRBJ1-1, reads KAGVTQTPRYLIKTRGQQVTLSCSPISGHRSVSWYQQTPGQGLQFLFEYFSETQRNKGNFPGRFSGRQFSNSRSEMNVSTLELGDSALYLCASKVLPNTEAFFGQGTRLTVV.

The chain has TRBV29-1 and TRBJ2-1, with D perhaps matching TRBD2 (6 bases). Looked up from germline, CDR1 is SQVTM and CDR2 is ANQGSEA. The CDR3 totals 13 residues. Trimming took off 1 base at V and 8 bases at J, with 12 bases between the two ends. This chain's CDR3 is CSVEAARGYEQFF. The CDR3 DNA sequence: TGCAGCGTTGAAGCGGCCCGGGGGTATGAGCAGTTCTTC.

This clonotype was observed a few times. V is TRBV7-2 and J is TRBJ2-5, with D unresolved. The ends were cut back, 2 bases at V and 0 bases at J, with 7 bases in the middle. From germline, CDR1 is SGHTA and CDR2 FQGNSA. CDR3 length: 14 residues. This CDR3 reads CASSLFRNQETQYF. The CDR3, as DNA: TGTGCCAGCAGCTTATTCAGGAACCAAGAGACCCAGTACTTC.

This clonotype was found a few times. The chain is built from TRBV29-1 and TRBJ1-2; the D gene is possibly TRBD1 (6 bases). The CDR3 covers 13 residues. V dropped 5 bases and J dropped 8 bases, with 18 bases sitting between them. Germline V gene lookup returns CDR1 SQVTM and CDR2 ANQGSEA. CDR3 amino acids: CSVLPINRDGYTF. The CDR3 DNA reads as TGCAGCGTTCTACCTATAAACAGGGACGGCTACACCTTC.

The CDR3 DNA reads TGCAGTGCTATACAGAACACCGGGGAGCTGTTTTTT. Its protein product is CSAIQNTGELFF. The chain couples TRBV20-1 to TRBJ2-2; D gene ambiguous. The V end was cut by 4 bases, the J end by 1 base, with 4 bases between. Germline lookup yields CDR1 DFQATT and CDR2 SNEGSKA (reference sequence). The CDR3 runs to 12 residues.

The table lists this clonotype with a few counts. V is TRBV28 and J is TRBJ2-7; D is undetermined. The V and J ends lost 5 bases and 7 bases respectively, with 12 bases between them. This CDR3 contains 12 residues. Per the germline V gene, CDR1 is MDHEN and CDR2 is SYDVKM. CDR3 nucleotide sequence: TGTGCCAGCAGTGGCCCCCTGAGTGAGCAGTACGTC. It yields the protein CASSGPLSEQYV.

V and J are TRBV20-1 and TRBJ2-3; 11 nucleotides agree with TRBD2. This CDR3 contains 16 residues. V gave up 6 bases and J gave up 1 base; unmatched junction bases: 9. Germline lookup yields CDR1 DFQATT and CDR2 SNEGSKA (reference sequence). CDR3 in DNA: TGCAGTGCCCCGGCAGGGACTAGCGGAGGCACAGATACGCAGTATTTT. Amino acid sequence: CSAPAGTSGGTDTQYF.

This clonotype was seen only a few times. This chain connects TRBV20-1 to TRBJ2-7, with D tentatively TRBD1 (5 bases). The CDR3 has 13 residues. Deletions cut 7 bases from V and 6 bases from J, with 19 bases between. Germline CDR1 and CDR2: DFQATT and SNEGSKA (reference sequence). DNA of the CDR3: TGCAGTGTTCAGGGCCAGGGCCAGGGCGAGCAGTACGTC. This encodes CSVQGQGQGEQYV.

This clonotype appeared a few times. The rearrangement links TRBV20-1 to TRBJ1-3, with 11 bases fitting TRBD1. Germline trimming cut 6 bases from V and 3 bases from J; bases unmatched to any gene: 7. Per the germline V gene, CDR1 is DFQATT and CDR2 is SNEGSKA (reference sequence). This CDR3 has 15 amino acids. CDR3 nucleotide sequence: TGCAGTGCCAGGGACAGGGGGTCTAGTGGAAACACCATATATTTT. It codes for CSARDRGSSGNTIYF.

The rearrangement joins TRBV4-1 to TRBJ1-4; TRBD1 matches 10 bases. V lost 3 bases to trimming and J lost 8 bases; unmatched junction nucleotides: 9. There are 16 residues in the CDR3. Germline loops: CDR1 MGHRA, CDR2 YSYEKL. Here the CDR3 DNA reads TGCGCCAGCAGCCACTCCACCGGGACAGGGGACGAAAAACTGTTTTTT. Translating gives CASSHSTGTGDEKLFF.

This clonotype occurred a few times. The gene calls are TRBV20-1 and TRBJ2-2; D remains unclear. Trimming pared 5 bases from V and 1 base from J, leaving 11 bases between. This CDR3 is built from 14 residues. CDR1 and CDR2 (germline): DFQATT, SNEGSKA (reference sequence). Written as DNA, the CDR3 is TGCAGTGCTCGATCGGTTGGGAACACCGGGGAGCTGTTTTTT. Translating gives CSARSVGNTGELFF.

The V gene is TRBV27, the J gene TRBJ2-7; D might be TRBD2 (5 bases). Germline CDR1 MNHEY, CDR2 SMNVEV (reference sequence). The ends were cut back, 3 bases at V and 3 bases at J, with 15 bases in the middle. The CDR3 is 15 residues long. CDR3 nucleotide sequence: TGTGCCAGCAGTTTCAGGCGGGCCCCTAACTACGAGCAGTACTTC. Protein product: CASSFRRAPNYEQYF.

The V call is TRBV9, the J call TRBJ2-6; no clear D. The CDR3 sequence is 15 residues long. Germline V lookup: CDR1 SGDLS, CDR2 YYNGEE. The germline V and J ends were trimmed by 0 bases and 0 bases, with 4 bases remaining between them. CDR3 residues: CASSVEGSGANVLTF. Written as DNA, the CDR3 is TGTGCCAGCAGCGTAGAAGGCTCTGGGGCCAACGTCCTGACTTTC.

The chain is built from TRBV7-2 and TRBJ1-1, with D possibly matching TRBD1 (5 bases). This CDR3 spans 13 amino acids. Trimming left V 5 bases short and J 10 bases short, with 17 bases between. CDR1 is SGHTA and CDR2 is FQGNSA in the germline V gene. CDR3 protein: CASSPPTRGVAFF. CDR3 nucleotides: TGTGCCAGCAGCCCCCCTACCCGGGGGGTAGCTTTCTTT. The complete variable domain, with remaining parts taken from reference TRBV7-2 and TRBJ1-1, reads GAGVSQSPSNKVTEKGKDVELRCDPISGHTALYWYRQSLGQGLEFLIYFQGNSAPDKSGLPSDRFSAERTGGSVSTLTIQRTQQEDSAVYLCASSPPTRGVAFFGQGTRLTVV.